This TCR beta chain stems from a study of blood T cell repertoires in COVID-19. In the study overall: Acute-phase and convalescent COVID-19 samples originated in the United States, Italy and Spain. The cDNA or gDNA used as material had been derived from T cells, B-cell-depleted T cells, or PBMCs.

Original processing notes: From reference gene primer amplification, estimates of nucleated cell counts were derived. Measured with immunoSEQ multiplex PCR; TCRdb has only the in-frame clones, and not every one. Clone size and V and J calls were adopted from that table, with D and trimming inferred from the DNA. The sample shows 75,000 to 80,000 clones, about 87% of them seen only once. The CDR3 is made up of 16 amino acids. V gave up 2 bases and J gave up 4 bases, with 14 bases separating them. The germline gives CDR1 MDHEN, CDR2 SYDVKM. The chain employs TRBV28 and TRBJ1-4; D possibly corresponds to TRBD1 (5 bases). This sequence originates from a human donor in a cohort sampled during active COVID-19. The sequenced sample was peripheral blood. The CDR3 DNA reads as TGTGCCAGCAGTTTAGCAGGGAAGCAGGGTAATGAAAAACTGTTTTTT. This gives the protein CASSLAGKQGNEKLFF.